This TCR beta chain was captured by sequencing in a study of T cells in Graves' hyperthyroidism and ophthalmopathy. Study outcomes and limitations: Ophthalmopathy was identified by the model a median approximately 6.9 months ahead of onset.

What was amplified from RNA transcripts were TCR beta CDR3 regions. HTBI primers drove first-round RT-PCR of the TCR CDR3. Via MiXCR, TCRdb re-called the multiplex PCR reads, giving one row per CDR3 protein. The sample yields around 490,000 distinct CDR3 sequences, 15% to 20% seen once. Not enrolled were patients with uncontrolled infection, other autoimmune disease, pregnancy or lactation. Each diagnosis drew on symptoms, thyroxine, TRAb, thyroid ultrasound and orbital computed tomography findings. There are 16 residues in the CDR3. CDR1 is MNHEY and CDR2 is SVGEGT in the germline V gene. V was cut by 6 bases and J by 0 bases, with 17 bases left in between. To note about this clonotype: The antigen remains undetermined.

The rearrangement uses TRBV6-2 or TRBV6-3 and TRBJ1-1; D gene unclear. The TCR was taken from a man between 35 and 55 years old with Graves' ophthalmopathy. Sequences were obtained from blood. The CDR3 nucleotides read TGTGCCAGCAGAACATCGTTAGGAAGAATGAACACTGAAGCTTTCTTT. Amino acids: CASRTSLGRMNTEAFF.